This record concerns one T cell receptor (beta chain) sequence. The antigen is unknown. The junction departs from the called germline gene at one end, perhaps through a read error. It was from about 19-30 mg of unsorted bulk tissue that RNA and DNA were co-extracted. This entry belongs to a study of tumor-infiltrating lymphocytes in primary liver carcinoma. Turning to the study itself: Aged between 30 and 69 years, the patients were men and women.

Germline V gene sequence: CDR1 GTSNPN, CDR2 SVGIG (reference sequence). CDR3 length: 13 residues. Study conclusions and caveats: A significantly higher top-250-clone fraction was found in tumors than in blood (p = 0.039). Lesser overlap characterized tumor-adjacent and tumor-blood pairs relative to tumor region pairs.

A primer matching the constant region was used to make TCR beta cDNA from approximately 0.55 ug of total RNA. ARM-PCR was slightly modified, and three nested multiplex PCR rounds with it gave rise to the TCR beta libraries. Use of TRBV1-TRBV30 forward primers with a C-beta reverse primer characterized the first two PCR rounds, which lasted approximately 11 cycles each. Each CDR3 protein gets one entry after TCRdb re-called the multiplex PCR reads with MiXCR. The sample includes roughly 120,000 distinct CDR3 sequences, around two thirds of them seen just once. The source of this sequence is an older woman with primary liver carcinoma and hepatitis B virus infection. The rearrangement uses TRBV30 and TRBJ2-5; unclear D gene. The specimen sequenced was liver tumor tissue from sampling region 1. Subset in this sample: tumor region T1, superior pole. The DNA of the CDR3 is TGTGCCTGGAGTCCCGGCAACCAAGGGACCCAGTACTTC. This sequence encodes CAWSPGNQGTQYF.